The 14 T cell receptor beta chains below all came from one sample that was sequenced in a study of blood T cell repertoires in COVID-19. Method: immunoSEQ multiplex PCR; TCRdb's copy keeps in-frame clones and lacks some. The table lists roughly 75,000 clones, about 74% of them singletons, with approximately 2.4% in the top ten. What was sequenced was peripheral blood. All receptors come from a human donor with acute or convalescent COVID-19. The donor label of this sample is uncertain.

The V call is TRBV10-3, the J call TRBJ2-5; D might be TRBD2 (5 bases). The V gene's germline CDR1 is ENHRY and CDR2 SYGVKD. Trimming removed 10 bases at V and 3 bases at J, with 18 bases between. This CDR3 comprises 14 residues. Here the CDR3 DNA reads TGTGCCACCGGCTTCGGGAAATGGGAAGAGACCCAGTACTTC. This gives the protein CATGFGKWEETQYF.

This clone was counted only a few times. The gene calls are TRBV3-1 (or the pseudogene TRBV3-2) and TRBJ1-4; 9 nucleotides match TRBD1. CDR3 length equals 15 residues. With V trimmed by 4 bases and J by 11 bases, 11 bases remained unmatched. Germline loops: CDR1 LGHDT, CDR2 YNNKEL (reference sequence). In nucleotides, the CDR3 is TGTGCCAGCAGCCCAACAGGGGGCTCTCAAGGGAAACTGTTTTTT. The encoded protein is CASSPTGGSQGKLFF.

The rearrangement uses TRBV6-5 and TRBJ2-6; 7 positions agree with TRBD2. J was trimmed by 2 bases and V by 8 bases; bases with no gene match: 3. CDR1 is MNHEY, CDR2 SVGAGI, per germline. The CDR3 length is 14 residues. CDR3 residues: CASHRGAGANVLTF. CDR3 DNA: TGTGCCAGCCACCGGGGGGCTGGGGCCAACGTCCTGACTTTC.

The table lists this clone with a few counts. As DNA, the CDR3 is TGTGCCAGCAGTTTACGGGGGAACTATGGCTACACCTTC. Translated: CASSLRGNYGYTF. J is TRBJ1-2 and V is TRBV28; D is possibly TRBD1 (5 bases). Deletions cut 2 bases from V and 2 bases from J, with 6 bases between. This CDR3 region has 13 residues. In germline, CDR1 is MDHEN, CDR2 SYDVKM.

The chain is built from TRBV19 and TRBJ2-3; 7 nucleotides align to TRBD2. The CDR3 consists of 17 residues. The ends lost 1 base at V and 4 bases at J; junction bases unmatched: 11. CDR1 LNHDA and CDR2 SQIVND come from the germline V gene (reference sequence). CDR3 region: CASSIGEGAGLPDTQYF. The CDR3 DNA sequence: TGTGCCAGTAGTATAGGGGAAGGAGCGGGGCTACCAGATACGCAGTATTTT.

This clone was found a few times. V is TRBV5-4 and J is TRBJ1-2; 10 bases fit TRBD1. This CDR3 region has 14 residues. Trimming took 6 bases from V and 5 from J; bases not matched to a gene: 7. Germline values: CDR1 SGHNT, CDR2 YYREEE (reference sequence). The CDR3 DNA sequence: TGTGCCAGCAAGATCCGGGACAGGGGATATGGCTACACCTTC. This encodes CASKIRDRGYGYTF.

This sequence joins TRBV18 and TRBJ1-6; 11 bases match TRBD1. This CDR3 comprises 16 residues. With V trimmed by 4 bases and J by 9 bases, 8 bases remained unmatched. Germline CDR1 reads KGHSH; CDR2 reads LQKENI. DNA of the CDR3: TGTGCCAGCTCACACAAGGACAGGGGGCTCAGTTCACCCCTCCACTTT. It codes for CASSHKDRGLSSPLHF.

This clone was counted a single time. The chain has TRBV7-3 and TRBJ2-1; 10 bases fit TRBD2. Germline V gives CDR1 SGHTA, CDR2 FQGTGA. The CDR3 runs to 14 residues. After removal of 7 bases from V and 5 bases from J, the junction contained 5 bases not matched to a gene. The CDR3, as DNA: TGTGCCAGCACTCGGACTAGCGGACACAATGAGCAGTTCTTC. It codes for CASTRTSGHNEQFF.

CDR3 DNA: TGTGCCAGCAGCCAAGGTCAGGGGGCTAAATACAATGAGCAGTTCTTC. Encoded protein: CASSQGQGAKYNEQFF. This chain links TRBV3-1 (or the pseudogene TRBV3-2) with TRBJ2-1; 8 bases fit TRBD1. V lost 1 base, J lost 4 bases, and 6 bases stayed unmatched. Germline CDR1 reads LGHDT; CDR2 reads YNNKEL (reference sequence). The CDR3 loop spans 16 amino acids.

The chain links TRBV7-9 to TRBJ2-1; 8 bases are shared with TRBD1. Germline V lookup: CDR1 SEHNR, CDR2 FQNEAQ (reference sequence). J was trimmed by 10 bases and V by 6 bases; bases with no gene match: 8. The CDR3 extends over 13 amino acids. CDR3 amino acids: CASSSQGALEQFF. The CDR3 DNA reads TGTGCCAGCAGTTCCCAGGGGGCTCTGGAGCAGTTCTTC. Using reference TRBV7-9 and TRBJ2-1 for the parts outside the CDR3, the full variable domain is DTGVSQNPRHKITKRGQNVTFRCDPISEHNRLYWYRQTLGQGPEFLTYFQNEAQLEKSRLLSDRFSAERPKGSFSTLEIQRTEQGDSAMYLCASSSQGALEQFFGPGTRLTVL.

The CDR3 region has the DNA TGTGCCAGCAGCCTCTGGACAGTATATAGCAATCAGCCCCAGCATTTT. This encodes CASSLWTVYSNQPQHF. The chain combines TRBV7-4 with TRBJ1-5; possible D gene TRBD1, 6 bases. Germline V gives CDR1 SGHVT, CDR2 SQSDAQ. V was pared by 5 bases and J by 0 bases, with 14 bases between. The CDR3 is made up of 16 amino acids.

The rearrangement joins TRBV7-3 to TRBJ2-3; TRBD2 aligns across 7 bases. The germline gives CDR1 SGHTA, CDR2 FQGTGA. The CDR3 covers 16 residues. V shed 6 bases and J 0 bases; nucleotides not matched to a gene: 9. CDR3 region: CASSGAASGSTDTQYF. CDR3 in DNA: TGTGCCAGCAGTGGGGCCGCTAGCGGTAGCACAGATACGCAGTATTTT.

The count of this clone is one. V usage is TRBV3-1 (or the pseudogene TRBV3-2) and J usage is TRBJ1-1; D remains unclear. The CDR3 is 12 amino acids. CDR1 LGHDT and CDR2 YNNKEL come from the germline V gene (reference sequence). Trimming removed 5 bases at V and 4 bases at J, with 8 bases between. The CDR3 protein is CASSSPGTEAFF. The CDR3 bases are TGTGCCAGCAGCTCTCCGGGCACTGAAGCTTTCTTT.

The J gene is TRBJ1-4, the V gene TRBV19, with TRBD1 as a possible D gene (6 bases). The CDR3 has 16 residues. With 3 bases removed from V and 0 bases from J, the gap between germline ends came to 11 bases. Germline loops: CDR1 LNHDA, CDR2 SQIVND (reference sequence). The CDR3 protein is CASSIQGTATNEKLFF. The CDR3 DNA reads TGTGCCAGTAGTATTCAGGGGACGGCAACTAATGAAAAACTGTTTTTT.